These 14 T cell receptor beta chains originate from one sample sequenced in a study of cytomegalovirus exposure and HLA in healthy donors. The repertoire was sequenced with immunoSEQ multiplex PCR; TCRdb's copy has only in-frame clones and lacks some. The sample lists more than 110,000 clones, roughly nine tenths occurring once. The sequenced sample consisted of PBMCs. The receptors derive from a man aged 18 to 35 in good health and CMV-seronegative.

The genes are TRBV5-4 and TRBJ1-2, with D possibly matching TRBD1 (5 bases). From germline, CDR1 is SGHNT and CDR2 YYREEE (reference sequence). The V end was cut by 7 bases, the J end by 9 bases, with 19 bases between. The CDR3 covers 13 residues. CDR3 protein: CASQAGDFRRYTF. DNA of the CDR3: TGTGCCAGCCAAGCCGGGGACTTTCGGCGCTACACCTTC.

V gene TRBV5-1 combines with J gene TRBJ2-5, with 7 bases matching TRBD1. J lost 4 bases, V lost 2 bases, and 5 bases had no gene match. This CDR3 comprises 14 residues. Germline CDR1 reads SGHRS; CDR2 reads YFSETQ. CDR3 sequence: CASSFGQVSETQYF. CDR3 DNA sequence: TGCGCCAGCAGCTTCGGACAGGTTTCAGAGACCCAGTACTTC.

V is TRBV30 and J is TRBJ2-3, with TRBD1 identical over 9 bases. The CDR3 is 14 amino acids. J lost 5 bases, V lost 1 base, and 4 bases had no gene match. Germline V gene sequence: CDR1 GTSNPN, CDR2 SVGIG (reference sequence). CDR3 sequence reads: CAWSGDRDEDTQYF. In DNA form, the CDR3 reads TGTGCCTGGAGTGGGGACAGGGACGAAGATACGCAGTATTTT.

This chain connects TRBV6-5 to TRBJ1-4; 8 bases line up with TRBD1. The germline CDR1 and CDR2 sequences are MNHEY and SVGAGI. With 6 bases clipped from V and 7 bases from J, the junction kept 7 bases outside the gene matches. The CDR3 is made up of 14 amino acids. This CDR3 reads CASRPQGVSEKLFF. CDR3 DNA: TGTGCCAGCAGGCCACAGGGGGTAAGTGAAAAACTGTTTTTT.

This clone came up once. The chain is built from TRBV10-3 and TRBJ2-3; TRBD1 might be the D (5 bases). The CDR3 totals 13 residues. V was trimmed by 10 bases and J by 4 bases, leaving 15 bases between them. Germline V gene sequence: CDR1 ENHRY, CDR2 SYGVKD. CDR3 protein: CATLGRAPDTQYF. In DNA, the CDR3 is TGTGCCACCCTCGGCAGGGCGCCAGATACGCAGTATTTT.

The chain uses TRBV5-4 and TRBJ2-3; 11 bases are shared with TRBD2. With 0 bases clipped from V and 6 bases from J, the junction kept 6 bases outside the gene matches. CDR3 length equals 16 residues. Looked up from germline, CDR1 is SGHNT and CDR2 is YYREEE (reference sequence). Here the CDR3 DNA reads TGTGCCAGCAGCTTGGGACTAGCGGGATCTGAGGATACGCAGTATTTT. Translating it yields CASSLGLAGSEDTQYF.

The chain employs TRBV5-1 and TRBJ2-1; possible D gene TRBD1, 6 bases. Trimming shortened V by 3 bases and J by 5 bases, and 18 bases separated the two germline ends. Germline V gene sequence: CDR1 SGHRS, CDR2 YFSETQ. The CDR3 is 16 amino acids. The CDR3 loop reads CASSYKGHPPDNEQFF. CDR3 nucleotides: TGCGCCAGCAGCTATAAGGGACACCCGCCCGACAATGAGCAGTTCTTC. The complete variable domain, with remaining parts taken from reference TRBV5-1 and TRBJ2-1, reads KAGVTQTPRYLIKTRGQQVTLSCSPISGHRSVSWYQQTPGQGLQFLFEYFSETQRNKGNFPGRFSGRQFSNSRSEMNVSTLELGDSALYLCASSYKGHPPDNEQFFGPGTRLTVL.

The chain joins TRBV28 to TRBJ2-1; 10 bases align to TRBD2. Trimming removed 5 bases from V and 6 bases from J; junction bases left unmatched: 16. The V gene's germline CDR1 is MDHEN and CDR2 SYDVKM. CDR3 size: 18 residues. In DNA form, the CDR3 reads TGTGCCAGCAGTCCCGGCTTATTAGCGGGAGGTCGGGTCAATGAGCAGTTCTTC. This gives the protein CASSPGLLAGGRVNEQFF.

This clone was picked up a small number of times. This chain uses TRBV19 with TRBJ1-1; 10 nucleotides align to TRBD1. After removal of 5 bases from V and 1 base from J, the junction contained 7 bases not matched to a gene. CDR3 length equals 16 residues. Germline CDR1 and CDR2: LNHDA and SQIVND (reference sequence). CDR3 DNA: TGTGCCAGTAGTTCCCCCGGGGACAGGGGGAACACTGAAGCTTTCTTT. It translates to CASSSPGDRGNTEAFF.

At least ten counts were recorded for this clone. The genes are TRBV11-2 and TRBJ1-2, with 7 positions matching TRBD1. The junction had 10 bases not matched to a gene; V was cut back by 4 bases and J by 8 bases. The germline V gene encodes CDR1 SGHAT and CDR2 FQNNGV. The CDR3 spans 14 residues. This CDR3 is CASSSLKTGEGYTF. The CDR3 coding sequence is TGTGCCAGCAGCTCCCTTAAAACAGGGGAAGGCTACACCTTC.

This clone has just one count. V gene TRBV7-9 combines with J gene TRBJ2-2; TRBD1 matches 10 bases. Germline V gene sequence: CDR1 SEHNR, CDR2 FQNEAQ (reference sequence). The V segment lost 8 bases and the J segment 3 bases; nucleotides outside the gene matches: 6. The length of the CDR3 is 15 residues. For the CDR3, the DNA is TGTGCCAGCTACGGGACAGGGGTTTACACCGGGGAGCTGTTTTTT. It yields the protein CASYGTGVYTGELFF.

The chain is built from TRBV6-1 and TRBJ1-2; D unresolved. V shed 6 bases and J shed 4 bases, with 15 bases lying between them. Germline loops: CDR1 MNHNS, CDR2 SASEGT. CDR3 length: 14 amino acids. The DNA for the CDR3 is TGTGCCAGCAGCCCCGCCGCCAACTCCTATGGCTACACCTTC. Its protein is CASSPAANSYGYTF.

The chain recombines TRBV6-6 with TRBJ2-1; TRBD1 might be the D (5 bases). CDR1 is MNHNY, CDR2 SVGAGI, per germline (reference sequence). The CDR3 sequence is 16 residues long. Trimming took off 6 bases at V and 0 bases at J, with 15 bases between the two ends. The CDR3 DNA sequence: TGTGCCAGCAGGGGGAAACAGGTTAGCTCCTACAATGAGCAGTTCTTC. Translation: CASRGKQVSSYNEQFF.

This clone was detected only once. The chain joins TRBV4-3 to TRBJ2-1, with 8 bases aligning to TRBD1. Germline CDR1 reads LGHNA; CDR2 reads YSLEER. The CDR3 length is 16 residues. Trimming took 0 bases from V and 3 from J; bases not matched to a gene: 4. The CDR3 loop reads CASSQETGEIYNEQFF. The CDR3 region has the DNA TGCGCCAGCAGCCAAGAGACAGGGGAAATCTACAATGAGCAGTTCTTC.